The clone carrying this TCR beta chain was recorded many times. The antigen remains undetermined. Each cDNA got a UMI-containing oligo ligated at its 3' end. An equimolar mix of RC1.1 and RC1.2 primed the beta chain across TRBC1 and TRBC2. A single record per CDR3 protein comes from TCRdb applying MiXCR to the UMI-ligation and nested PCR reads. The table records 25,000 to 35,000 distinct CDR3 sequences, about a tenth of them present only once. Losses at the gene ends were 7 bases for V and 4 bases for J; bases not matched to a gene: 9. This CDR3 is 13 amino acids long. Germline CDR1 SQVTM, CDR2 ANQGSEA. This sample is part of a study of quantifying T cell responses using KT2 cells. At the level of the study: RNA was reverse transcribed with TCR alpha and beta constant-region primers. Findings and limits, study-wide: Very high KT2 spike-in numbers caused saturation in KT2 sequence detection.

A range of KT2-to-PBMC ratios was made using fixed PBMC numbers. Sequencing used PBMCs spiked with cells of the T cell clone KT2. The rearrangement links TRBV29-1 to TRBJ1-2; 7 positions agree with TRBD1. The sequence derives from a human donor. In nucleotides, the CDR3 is TGCAGCGCAGAATCCGGGACAGTCTATGGCTACACCTTC. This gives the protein CSAESGTVYGYTF.